The present T cell receptor (beta chain) was sequenced within a study of technical replicates of blood from a handful of donors (dated by TCRdb to 2015 to 2018). The protocol used for the library was the immunoSEQ multiplex PCR assay. Held by TCRdb, this immuneACCESS table contains in-frame sequences only and omits some clones. Under half of the omission traces to an unresolved V gene where checked; the cause of the rest is unknown. This sample comprises about 80,000 clones, roughly nine tenths of them detected only once. The ten biggest clones cover around 0.4% of the sample. Comment on this clone: There is no known antigen for this receptor. It has no much larger one-base neighbor in the sample; base qualities were not kept.

V was cut back by 6 bases and J by 11 bases, leaving a gap of 17 bases between them. For CDR1 and CDR2, the germline V gene lists SGHDT and YYEEEE. The CDR3 runs 12 amino acids, cysteine and phenylalanine included. The only DNA kept is the CDR3, 36 bases in frame from the first base. The receptor's source is a human donor in good health. Specimen: T cells isolated from PBMCs. The chain was built from TRBV5-6 and TRBJ1-1; the best D guess is TRBD1, with 6 bases matching. CDR3 reads: CASNKGGGAAFF. At the DNA level, the sequence is TGTGCCAGCAACAAGGGCGGGGGCGCGGCTTTCTTT.